Shown below are 16 T cell receptor beta chains from a single sample sequenced in a study of Ad26.COV2.S vaccination and SARS-CoV-2 variants. Libraries were prepared by immunoSEQ multiplex PCR; TCRdb keeps only in-frame clonotypes and omits some of them. The sample has more than 300,000 clones, 86% seen once. Noted treatment: about 20 received Ad26.COV2.S at low or high dose, single or two shots; 5 received placebo; per-sample allocation not given. Specimens were obtained on day 63 following the first vaccine or placebo injection. The specimen comprised peripheral blood, sampled in a trial of Ad26.COV2.S vaccine versus placebo. These TCRs come from a person between 18 and 60 years old who received the Ad26.COV2.S COVID-19 vaccine or a placebo.

This chain links TRBV7-9 with TRBJ1-2; tentative D call: TRBD1 (6 bases). V was clipped by 0 bases and J by 5 bases, with 16 bases between them. The CDR3 consists of 16 residues. The germline V gene has CDR1 SEHNR and CDR2 FQNEAQ (reference sequence). This chain's CDR3 is CASSLARGAPVYGYTF. DNA for the CDR3: TGTGCCAGCAGCTTAGCGCGGGGGGCGCCGGTTTATGGCTACACCTTC.

The chain couples TRBV9 to TRBJ1-4; no clear D. Germline lookup yields CDR1 SGDLS and CDR2 YYNGEE. This CDR3 comprises 14 residues. V was pared by 1 base and J by 5 bases, with 9 bases between. In DNA form, the CDR3 reads TGTGCCAGCAGCGTACGACCGGGGAATGAAAAACTGTTTTTT. Translating gives CASSVRPGNEKLFF. Drawing the rest from reference TRBV9 and TRBJ1-4, the complete variable domain is DSGVTQTPKHLITATGQRVTLRCSPRSGDLSVYWYQQSLDQGLQFLIQYYNGEERAKGNILERFSAQQFPDLHSELNLSSLELGDSALYFCASSVRPGNEKLFFGSGTQLSVL.

The chain couples TRBV5-1 to TRBJ2-5; 7 bases are shared with TRBD1. Germline values: CDR1 SGHRS, CDR2 YFSETQ. CDR3 length: 15 residues. Trimming at V came to 4 bases and at J to 0 bases, leaving 6 bases not matched to a gene. CDR3 amino acids: CASSPSRGYQETQYF. In DNA form, the CDR3 reads TGCGCCAGCAGCCCATCCAGGGGGTACCAAGAGACCCAGTACTTC.

This sequence joins TRBV5-4 and TRBJ1-1, with a possible D match to TRBD1 (6 bases). In germline, CDR1 is SGHNT, CDR2 YYREEE (reference sequence). Trimming cost V 0 bases and J 6 bases, with 18 bases left between them. This CDR3 comprises 16 residues. DNA for the CDR3: TGTGCCAGCAGCTTGGGGGGGCAGCCTAGTCGAGCTGAAGCTTTCTTT. This codes for CASSLGGQPSRAEAFF. Combining the CDR3 with reference TRBV5-4 and TRBJ1-1 gives the whole variable domain ETGVTQSPTHLIKTRGQQVTLRCSSQSGHNTVSWYQQALGQGPQFIFQYYREEENGRGNFPPRFSGLQFPNYSSELNVNALELDDSALYLCASSLGGQPSRAEAFFGQGTRLTVV.

The chain couples TRBV11-3 to TRBJ2-1; 8 bases are a match to TRBD2. Trimming removed 1 base from V and 5 bases from J; junction bases left unmatched: 7. This CDR3 contains 16 residues. Germline CDR1 SGHNT, CDR2 YENEEA. This CDR3 is CASSLGIAGRNNEQFF. The CDR3 DNA is TGTGCCAGCAGCTTAGGGATAGCGGGGCGCAACAATGAGCAGTTCTTC.

The V gene is TRBV27, the J gene TRBJ2-2; 11 bases agree with TRBD2. V lost 5 bases, J lost 4 bases, and 15 bases stayed unmatched. Germline assignment: CDR1 MNHEY and CDR2 SMNVEV (reference sequence). CDR3 size: 19 residues. The CDR3 is CASSPRWPSGGRGTGELFF. The CDR3 coding sequence is TGTGCCAGCAGTCCGCGCTGGCCTAGCGGGGGGCGGGGCACCGGGGAGCTGTTTTTT.

The rearrangement joins TRBV5-4 to TRBJ1-5, with a weak D call TRBD1 (5 bases). The CDR3 has 16 amino acids. V lost 2 bases and J 5 bases, leaving 17 bases between the germline ends. The V gene's germline CDR1 is SGHNT and CDR2 YYREEE (reference sequence). The CDR3 coding sequence is TGTGCCAGCAGCTTAAATGGGCGTTCGGGGGATCAGCCCCAGCATTTT. It encodes CASSLNGRSGDQPQHF.

The chain uses TRBV5-1 and TRBJ2-7; 9 bases match TRBD1. The CDR3 length is 15 residues. Germline V gives CDR1 SGHRS, CDR2 YFSETQ. V was pared by 3 bases and J by 2 bases, with 6 bases of the junction left unmatched. This chain's CDR3 is CASSSGQGETYEQYF. In DNA form, the CDR3 reads TGCGCCAGCAGCTCGGGACAGGGAGAAACCTACGAGCAGTACTTC.

The J gene is TRBJ2-1, the V gene TRBV7-2; the D gene could be TRBD1 or TRBD2 (6 bases each). Trimming stripped 1 base from V and 7 bases from J, with 17 bases between. Germline CDR1 reads SGHTA; CDR2 reads FQGNSA. The CDR3 spans 16 residues. The CDR3: CASSLEWGAQKNEQFF. The CDR3 DNA sequence: TGTGCCAGCAGCTTAGAATGGGGGGCGCAAAAAAATGAGCAGTTCTTC.

In its sample, this clone was seen once. The rearrangement links TRBV6-2 or TRBV6-3 to TRBJ1-1; 8 bases agree with TRBD1. With 0 bases clipped from V and 0 bases from J, the junction kept 3 bases outside the gene matches. The CDR3 is 16 residues long. CDR1 and CDR2 from the germline V gene are MNHEY and SVGEGT. In nucleotides, the CDR3 is TGTGCCAGCAGTTACTCGATGGGACAGGTGAACACTGAAGCTTTCTTT. It yields the protein CASSYSMGQVNTEAFF.

This chain uses TRBV19 with TRBJ2-5; 7 bases map to TRBD1. This CDR3 spans 16 amino acids. Looked up from germline, CDR1 is LNHDA and CDR2 is SQIVND (reference sequence). The J segment lost 7 bases and the V segment lost 3 bases, leaving 14 bases of the junction unmatched. The chain's CDR3 is CASSMATGAVQRTQYF. In nucleotides, the CDR3 is TGTGCCAGTAGTATGGCAACAGGGGCGGTTCAGAGGACCCAGTACTTC.

The chain joins TRBV5-4 to TRBJ2-1; D gene ambiguous. The CDR3 extends over 12 amino acids. Germline lookup yields CDR1 SGHNT and CDR2 YYREEE (reference sequence). V was shortened by 4 bases and J by 9 bases, with 11 bases between the two germline ends. The CDR3 DNA is TGTGCCAGCAGCCCCCTCTACGGTGAGCAGTTCTTC. This sequence encodes CASSPLYGEQFF. Combining the CDR3 with reference TRBV5-4 and TRBJ2-1 gives the whole variable domain ETGVTQSPTHLIKTRGQQVTLRCSSQSGHNTVSWYQQALGQGPQFIFQYYREEENGRGNFPPRFSGLQFPNYSSELNVNALELDDSALYLCASSPLYGEQFFGPGTRLTVL.

The chain joins TRBV12-3 or TRBV12-4 to TRBJ1-2; D is undetermined. The length of the CDR3 is 13 residues. V gave up 1 base and J gave up 7 bases, with 10 bases separating them. The CDR3, as DNA: TGTGCCAGCAGTTTAGTGTTAGGGTCTGGCTACACCTTC. Translating it yields CASSLVLGSGYTF.

This clone was observed a few times. The J gene is TRBJ1-5, the V gene TRBV7-2; D call uncertain. V was shortened by 3 bases and J by 4 bases, with 4 bases between the two germline ends. Germline CDR1 reads SGHTA; CDR2 reads FQGNSA. There are 12 residues in the CDR3. The CDR3 loop reads CASSFDNQPQHF. CDR3 bases: TGTGCCAGCAGCTTTGATAATCAGCCCCAGCATTTT.

The rearrangement links TRBV6-5 to TRBJ1-5, with a tentative D call TRBD1 (6 bases). The CDR3 has 14 residues. Germline assignment: CDR1 MNHEY and CDR2 SVGAGI. V was trimmed by 7 bases and J by 11 bases, leaving 21 bases between them. This chain's CDR3 is CASTRQVSGIAQHF. In nucleotides, the CDR3 is TGTGCCAGCACAAGACAGGTTTCGGGTATCGCCCAGCATTTT.

V usage is TRBV19 and J usage is TRBJ2-1, with TRBD2 identical over 9 bases. Germline lookup yields CDR1 LNHDA and CDR2 SQIVND (reference sequence). The CDR3 is made up of 17 amino acids. V shed 7 bases and J 6 bases; nucleotides not matched to a gene: 16. The CDR3 coding sequence is TGTGCCAGTACTGGAAGGGCGGGGGGGCTGCGCAGCAATGAGCAGTTCTTC. This gives the protein CASTGRAGGLRSNEQFF.